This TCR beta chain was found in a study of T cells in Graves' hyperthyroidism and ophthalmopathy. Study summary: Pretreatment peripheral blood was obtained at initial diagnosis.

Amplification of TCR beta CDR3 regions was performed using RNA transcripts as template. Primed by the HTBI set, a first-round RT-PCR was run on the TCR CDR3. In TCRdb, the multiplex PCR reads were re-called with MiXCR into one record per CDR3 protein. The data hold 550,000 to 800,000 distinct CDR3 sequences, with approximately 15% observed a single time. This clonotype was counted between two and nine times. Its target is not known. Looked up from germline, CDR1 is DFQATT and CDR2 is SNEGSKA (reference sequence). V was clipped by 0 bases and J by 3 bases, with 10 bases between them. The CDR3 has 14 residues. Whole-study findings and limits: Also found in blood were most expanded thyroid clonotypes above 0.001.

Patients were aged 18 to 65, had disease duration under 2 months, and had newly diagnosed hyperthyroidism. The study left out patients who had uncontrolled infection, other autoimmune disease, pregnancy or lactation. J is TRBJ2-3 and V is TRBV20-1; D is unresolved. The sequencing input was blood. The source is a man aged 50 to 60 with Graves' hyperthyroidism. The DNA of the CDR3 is TGCAGTGCTAGAGACCCGTTCGGAACAGATACGCAGTATTTT. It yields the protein CSARDPFGTDTQYF.